Listed below are T cell receptor beta chains from one sample, sequenced in a study of CD8 T cells in Susac syndrome. One entry per CDR3 protein results from TCRdb running MiXCR on the immunoSEQ multiplex PCR reads. The repertoire holds around 200,000 distinct CDR3 sequences, approximately 95% seen once, with 0.07% to 0.095% in the top ten. What was sequenced was CD4+ T cells from PBMCs. The receptors were gathered from a human donor with multiple sclerosis. The CDR3 runs from the conserved cysteine through the conserved F or W. D genes are given only for firm matches. Size tells how often a clone was seen (once, few, many) or the class of an expanded clone, and some rows leave it out.

TGTGCCAGCAGCCAAACTCAGACAGCCCGGATATTTAACTATGGCTACACCTTC,CASSQTQTARIFNYGYTF,.,TRBJ1-2,.,TRBV3-1
TGTGCCAGCAGTTACTCTCGTACAGCCGGCCCATATGGCTACACCTTC,CASSYSRTAGPYGYTF,.,TRBJ1-2,.,TRBV6-6
TGTGCCAGCAGCCAAGATCCAGGGAATCAGCCCCAGCATTTT,CASSQDPGNQPQHF,.,TRBJ1-5,.,TRBV3-1
TGTGCCAGCCCTACTCCCGACGGATATGGCTACACCTTC,CASPTPDGYGYTF,once,TRBJ1-2,.,TRBV25-1
TGTGCCACCAGCAGACCGGGCACTGAAGCTTTCTTT,CATSRPGTEAFF,.,TRBJ1-1,.,TRBV15
TGTGCCAGCACGGGGAGCGCGACTGAAGCTTTCTTT,CASTGSATEAFF,.,TRBJ1-1,.,TRBV25-1
TGTGCCACCAGCAGAGAGGGGATCAATGAGCAGTTCTTC,CATSREGINEQFF,.,TRBJ2-1,.,TRBV15
TGTGCCAGCAGCCCATCCGGGACAGAGAACACTGAAGCTTTCTTT,CASSPSGTENTEAFF,.,TRBJ1-1,TRBD1,TRBV3-1
TGTGCCAGCAGTCGACGTCCGGGGAGGGAAGCCCTCCACTTT,CASSRRPGREALHF,.,TRBJ1-6,.,TRBV28
TGTGCCAGCAGGTTGGGGGACACAAATTCACCCCTCCACTTT,CASRLGDTNSPLHF,once,TRBJ1-6,.,TRBV25-1
TGCAGTGCTAGAGATGGGGGGCGGGGTAATGAAAAACTGTTTTTT,CSARDGGRGNEKLFF,.,TRBJ1-4,.,TRBV20-1
TGCAGTGCTCCCCGGGGTGGCGGTAATGAGCAGTTCTTC,CSAPRGGGNEQFF,.,TRBJ2-1,.,TRBV20-1
TGTGCCAGCAGCCGGGACAGCATAACTCCTCAGTACTTC,CASSRDSITPQYF,once,TRBJ2-4,TRBD1,TRBV7-3
TGTGCCAGCAGCCAATCCAGGGGGCTACGTACAACTAACTATGGCTACACCTTC,CASSQSRGLRTTNYGYTF,.,TRBJ1-2,TRBD1,TRBV3-1
TGTGCCAGCAGTTTGTTTGAGGCCACCATCTACACCTTC,CASSLFEATIYTF,.,TRBJ1-2,.,TRBV12-3/TRBV12-4
TGTGCCTCGCCAGTAGGCGGGGTGGGGGAGACCCAGTACTTC,CASPVGGVGETQYF,.,TRBJ2-5,.,TRBV30
TGTGCCACGGATCCCACTCCGAGTTCACCCCTCCACTTT,CATDPTPSSPLHF,.,TRBJ1-6,.,TRBV10-3
TGTGCCAGCAGCTTAGCTGGAGCGGGGGGGCACGCTGAGCAGTTCTTC,CASSLAGAGGHAEQFF,.,TRBJ2-1,TRBD2,TRBV7-9
TGTGCCACATCAGGGGTTCACGGGGAAAAACTGTTTTTT,CATSGVHGEKLFF,.,TRBJ1-4,.,TRBV3-1
TGTGCCAGCAGCCCCGGGGCGGAGGGGGCTTTCTTT,CASSPGAEGAFF,.,TRBJ1-1,.,TRBV5-4
TGTGCCAGCTCACAGGGAACACTCAACACTGAAGCTTTCTTT,CASSQGTLNTEAFF,once,TRBJ1-1,.,TRBV18
TGTGCCTGGAGTGACGTCCTTAGGACAGGGAATGAAAAACTGTTTTTT,CAWSDVLRTGNEKLFF,.,TRBJ1-4,TRBD1,TRBV30
TGTGCCAGCAGCGTGGGCTCACTCACAGATACGCAGTATTTT,CASSVGSLTDTQYF,.,TRBJ2-3,.,TRBV9
TGTGCCAGCAGCTTAGGTCTACCCTACAATGAGCAGTTCTTC,CASSLGLPYNEQFF,.,TRBJ2-1,.,TRBV7-9
TGTGCCAGCAGCCAAGATTCCGCGGAACAAGAGACCCAGTACTTC,CASSQDSAEQETQYF,.,TRBJ2-5,.,TRBV4-2
TGCGCCAGCAGCTTTGCGGAGACCCAGTACTTC,CASSFAETQYF,.,TRBJ2-5,.,TRBV5-1
TGCAGTGCTGTTAGCGGGGCCCCCTACAATGAGCAGTTCTTC,CSAVSGAPYNEQFF,.,TRBJ2-1,TRBD2,TRBV20-1
TGCAGCGTTGTTCGTGAGGTGGTAGGCTACACCTTC,CSVVREVVGYTF,.,TRBJ1-2,.,TRBV29-1
TGTGCCAGCAGCTTAGTAGGGGGCGGGTCTCACAATGAGCAGTTCTTC,CASSLVGGGSHNEQFF,once,TRBJ2-1,TRBD1,TRBV7-8
TGTGCCAGCGGACCCGTTCAGGGTCAGCCCCAGCATTTT,CASGPVQGQPQHF,.,TRBJ1-5,.,TRBV12-3/TRBV12-4
TGTGCCAGCAGCCTTAGCGGGGGGGCGAGAGATACGCAGTATTTT,CASSLSGGARDTQYF,.,TRBJ2-3,TRBD2,TRBV3-1
TGTGCCAGCTCAAGCACCGGGACGGACTATTCACCCCTCCACTTT,CASSSTGTDYSPLHF,.,TRBJ1-6,.,TRBV18
TGTGCCAGCAGACCGACAGGGTTAACCTACAATGAGCAGTTCTTC,CASRPTGLTYNEQFF,once,TRBJ2-1,TRBD1,TRBV12-3/TRBV12-4
TGCAGCTTAGGACAGGGCCATGGCTACACCTTC,CSLGQGHGYTF,.,TRBJ1-2,TRBD1,TRBV29-1
TGTGCCAGCAGCGTAGGGGTCGGCGGACAGCCAGAGACCCAGTACTTC,CASSVGVGGQPETQYF,.,TRBJ2-5,.,TRBV9
TGTGCCTCCGGCCGGGACTTAAATTCACCCCTCCACTTT,CASGRDLNSPLHF,.,TRBJ1-6,.,TRBV30
TGTGCCAGCAGCCAGGGCGGGATCAGTGGGAATCAGCCCCAGCATTTT,CASSQGGISGNQPQHF,.,TRBJ1-5,.,TRBV25-1
TGTGCCAGCAGAACGGCCGGGGAGCTGTTTTTT,CASRTAGELFF,.,TRBJ2-2,.,TRBV12-3/TRBV12-4
TGTGCCAGCAGTGGGGCGGGGGCGGCCGGGACCCAGTACTTC,CASSGAGAAGTQYF,.,TRBJ2-5,.,TRBV2
TGTGCCAGCAGCGTAGACGGGCAGGATGAAAAACTGTTTTTT,CASSVDGQDEKLFF,.,TRBJ1-4,.,TRBV9
TGCAGCGTTGAGAAAGGGGCGGCCTACGAGCAGTACTTC,CSVEKGAAYEQYF,.,TRBJ2-7,.,TRBV29-1
TGTGCCAGCAGCCAACGACCGGGACAGGTTTCACCCCTCCACTTT,CASSQRPGQVSPLHF,once,TRBJ1-6,TRBD1,TRBV14
TGCAGTGCTAGGAGTTCAAGCTCCTACAATGAGCAGTTCTTC,CSARSSSSYNEQFF,.,TRBJ2-1,.,TRBV20-1
TGTGCCACCAGTGACCCCGGGGGGCCTAACGATACGCAGTATTTT,CATSDPGGPNDTQYF,.,TRBJ2-3,.,TRBV24-1
TGCAGTGCTAGCGGGGGTGGAGAGACCCAGTACTTC,CSASGGGETQYF,.,TRBJ2-5,.,TRBV20-1
TGTGCCACCAGTGATACAGGGGCAGATACGCAGTATTTT,CATSDTGADTQYF,.,TRBJ2-3,TRBD1,TRBV24-1
TGCAGCGTTGAAGGGCAGAAGAACACTGAAGCTTTCTTT,CSVEGQKNTEAFF,.,TRBJ1-1,.,TRBV29-1